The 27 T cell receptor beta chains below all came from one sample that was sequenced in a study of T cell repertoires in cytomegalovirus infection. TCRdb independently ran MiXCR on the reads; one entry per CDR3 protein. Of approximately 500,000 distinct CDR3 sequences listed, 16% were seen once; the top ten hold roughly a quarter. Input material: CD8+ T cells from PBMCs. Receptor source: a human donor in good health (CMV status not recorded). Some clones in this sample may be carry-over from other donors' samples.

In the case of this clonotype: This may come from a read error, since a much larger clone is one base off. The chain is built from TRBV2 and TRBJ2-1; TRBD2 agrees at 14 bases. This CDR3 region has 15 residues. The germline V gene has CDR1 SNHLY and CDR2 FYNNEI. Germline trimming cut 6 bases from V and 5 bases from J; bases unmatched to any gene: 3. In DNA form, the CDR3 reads TGTGCCAGCAGACCGACTAGCGGGGGGGACAATGAGCAGTTCTTC. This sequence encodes CASRPTSGGDNEQFF.

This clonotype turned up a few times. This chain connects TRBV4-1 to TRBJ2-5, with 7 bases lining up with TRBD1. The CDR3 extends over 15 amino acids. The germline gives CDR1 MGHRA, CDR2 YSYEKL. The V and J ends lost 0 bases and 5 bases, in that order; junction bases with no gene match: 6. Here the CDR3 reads CASSQDPQGVETQYF. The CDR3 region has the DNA TGCGCCAGCAGCCAAGATCCCCAGGGGGTGGAGACCCAGTACTTC.

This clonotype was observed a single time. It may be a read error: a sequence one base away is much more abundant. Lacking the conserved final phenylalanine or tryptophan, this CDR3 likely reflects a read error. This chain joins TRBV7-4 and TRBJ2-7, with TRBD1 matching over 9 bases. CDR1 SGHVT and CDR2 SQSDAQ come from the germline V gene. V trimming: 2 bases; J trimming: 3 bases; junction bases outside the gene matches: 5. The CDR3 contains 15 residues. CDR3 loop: CASSLSGQGDYEQYL. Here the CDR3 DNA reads TGTGCCAGCAGCTTATCGGGACAGGGAGACTACGAGCAGTACTTA.

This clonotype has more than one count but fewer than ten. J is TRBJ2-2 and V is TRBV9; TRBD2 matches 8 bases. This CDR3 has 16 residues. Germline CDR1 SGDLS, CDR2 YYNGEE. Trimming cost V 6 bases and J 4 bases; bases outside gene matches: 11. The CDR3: CASISSGGTGTGELFF. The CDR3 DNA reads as TGTGCCAGCATCTCAAGCGGGGGAACCGGCACCGGGGAGCTGTTTTTT.

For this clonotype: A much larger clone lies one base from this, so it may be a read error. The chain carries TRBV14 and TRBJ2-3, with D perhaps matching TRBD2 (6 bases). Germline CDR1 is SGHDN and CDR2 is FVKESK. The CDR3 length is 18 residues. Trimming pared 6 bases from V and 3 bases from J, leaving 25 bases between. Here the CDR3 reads CASSPTLISGTVTDTQYF. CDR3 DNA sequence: TGTGCCAGCAGTCCCACGTTGATTAGCGGAACGGTGACAGATACGCAGTATTTT.

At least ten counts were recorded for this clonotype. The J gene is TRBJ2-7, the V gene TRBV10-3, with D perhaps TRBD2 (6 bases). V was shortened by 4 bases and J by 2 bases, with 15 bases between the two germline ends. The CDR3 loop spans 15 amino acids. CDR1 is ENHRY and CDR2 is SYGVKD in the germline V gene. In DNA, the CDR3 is TGTGCCATCAGTGCGGAGGCCGGGAGTACCTACGAGCAGTACTTC. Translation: CAISAEAGSTYEQYF.

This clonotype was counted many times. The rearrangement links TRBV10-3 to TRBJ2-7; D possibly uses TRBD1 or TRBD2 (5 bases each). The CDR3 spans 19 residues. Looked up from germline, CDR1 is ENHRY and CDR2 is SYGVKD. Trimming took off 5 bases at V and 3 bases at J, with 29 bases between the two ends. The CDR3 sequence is CAISSPRSMGVGSNYEQYF. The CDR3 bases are TGTGCCATCAGTTCCCCCCGCTCGATGGGGGTGGGCTCCAACTACGAGCAGTACTTC.

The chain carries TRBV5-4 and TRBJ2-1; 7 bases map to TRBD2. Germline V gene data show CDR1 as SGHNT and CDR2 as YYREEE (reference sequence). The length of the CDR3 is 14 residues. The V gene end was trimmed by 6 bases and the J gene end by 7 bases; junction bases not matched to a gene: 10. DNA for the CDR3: TGTGCCAGCACCGGACTAGAGGGTTGGAATGAGCAGTTCTTC. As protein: CASTGLEGWNEQFF.

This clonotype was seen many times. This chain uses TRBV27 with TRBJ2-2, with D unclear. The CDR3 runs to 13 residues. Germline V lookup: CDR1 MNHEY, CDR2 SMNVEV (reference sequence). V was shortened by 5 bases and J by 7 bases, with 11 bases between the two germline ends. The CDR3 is CASSIQANGELFF. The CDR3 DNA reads TGTGCCAGCAGTATCCAAGCGAACGGGGAGCTGTTTTTT.

CDR3 residues: CASSEAGGSETQYF. CDR3 sequence (DNA): TGTGCCAGCAGTGAAGCCGGGGGGTCAGAGACCCAGTACTTC. The chain carries TRBV6-1 and TRBJ2-5; 7 bases fit TRBD2. CDR1 MNHNS and CDR2 SASEGT come from the germline V gene. The CDR3 consists of 14 residues. Trimming removed 0 bases from V and 4 bases from J; junction bases left unmatched: 2.

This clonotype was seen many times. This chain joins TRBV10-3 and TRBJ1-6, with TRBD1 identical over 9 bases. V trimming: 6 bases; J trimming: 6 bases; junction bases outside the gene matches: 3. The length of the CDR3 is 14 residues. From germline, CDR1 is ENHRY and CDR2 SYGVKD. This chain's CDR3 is CAISPGQGNSPLHF. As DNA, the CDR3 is TGTGCCATCAGCCCGGGACAGGGTAATTCACCCCTCCACTTT.

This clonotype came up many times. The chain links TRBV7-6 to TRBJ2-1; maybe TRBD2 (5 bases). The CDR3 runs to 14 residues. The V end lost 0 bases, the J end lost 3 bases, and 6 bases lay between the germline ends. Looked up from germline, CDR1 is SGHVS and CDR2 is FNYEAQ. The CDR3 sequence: CASSLARDYNEQFF. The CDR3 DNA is TGTGCCAGCAGCTTAGCGAGGGACTACAATGAGCAGTTCTTC.

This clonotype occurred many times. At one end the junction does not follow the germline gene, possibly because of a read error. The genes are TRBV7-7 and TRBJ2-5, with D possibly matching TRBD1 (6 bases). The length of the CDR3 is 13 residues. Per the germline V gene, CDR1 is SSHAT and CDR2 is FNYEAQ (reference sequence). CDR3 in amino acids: CASSFFQGETQYF. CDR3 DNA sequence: TGTGCTAGCAGCTTTTTCCAGGGGGAGACCCAGTACTTC.

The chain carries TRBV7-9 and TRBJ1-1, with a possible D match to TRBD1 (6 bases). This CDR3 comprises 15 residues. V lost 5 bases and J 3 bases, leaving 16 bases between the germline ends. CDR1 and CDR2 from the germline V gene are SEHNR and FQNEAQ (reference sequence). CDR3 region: CASSLLTGTHTEAFF. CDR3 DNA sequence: TGTGCCAGCAGCCTTCTGACAGGAACCCACACTGAAGCTTTCTTT.

The CDR3, as DNA: TGCAGTGCTACCCGACAGGGCTCCGGGGAGCTGTTTTTT. Amino acids: CSATRQGSGELFF. This chain uses TRBV20-1 with TRBJ2-2; 7 nucleotides match TRBD1. CDR1 is DFQATT, CDR2 SNEGSKA, per germline (reference sequence). The ends lost 4 bases at V and 6 bases at J; junction bases unmatched: 5. The CDR3 is 13 residues long.

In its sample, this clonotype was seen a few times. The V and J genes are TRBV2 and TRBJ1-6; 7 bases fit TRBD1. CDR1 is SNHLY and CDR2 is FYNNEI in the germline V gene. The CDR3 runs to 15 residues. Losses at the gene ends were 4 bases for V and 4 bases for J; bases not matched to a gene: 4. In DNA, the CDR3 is TGTGCCAGCAGTGGCCGGGACAGTTATAATTCACCCCTCCACTTT. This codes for CASSGRDSYNSPLHF.

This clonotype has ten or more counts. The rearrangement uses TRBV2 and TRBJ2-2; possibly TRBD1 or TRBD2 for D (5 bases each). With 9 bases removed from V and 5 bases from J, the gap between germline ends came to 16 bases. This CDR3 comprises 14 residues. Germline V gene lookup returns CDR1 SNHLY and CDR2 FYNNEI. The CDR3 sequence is CARETEGWTGELFF. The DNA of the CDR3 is TGTGCCAGAGAGACAGAGGGATGGACCGGGGAGCTGTTTTTT.

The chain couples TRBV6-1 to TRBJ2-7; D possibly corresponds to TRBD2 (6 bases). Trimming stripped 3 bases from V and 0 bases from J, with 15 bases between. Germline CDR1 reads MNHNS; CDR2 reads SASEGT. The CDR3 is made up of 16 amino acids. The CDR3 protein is CASSDEASVFSYEQYF. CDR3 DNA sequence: TGTGCCAGCAGTGATGAGGCTAGCGTTTTCTCCTACGAGCAGTACTTC.

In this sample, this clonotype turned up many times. The CDR3 spells CASSLVGLAGNEQFF. The DNA of the CDR3 is TGTGCCAGCAGCTTAGTGGGACTAGCGGGCAATGAGCAGTTCTTC. The chain couples TRBV7-8 to TRBJ2-1; 12 positions match TRBD2. The ends lost 1 base at V and 6 bases at J; junction bases unmatched: 1. CDR1 SGHVS and CDR2 FQNEAQ come from the germline V gene. CDR3 length: 15 residues.

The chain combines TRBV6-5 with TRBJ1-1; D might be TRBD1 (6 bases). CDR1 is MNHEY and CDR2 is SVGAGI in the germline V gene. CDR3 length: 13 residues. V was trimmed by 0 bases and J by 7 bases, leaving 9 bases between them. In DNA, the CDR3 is TGTGCCAGCAGTTACTCGGGCAGGGGTGAAGCTTTCTTT. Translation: CASSYSGRGEAFF.

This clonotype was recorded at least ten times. DNA of the CDR3: TGTGCCAGCAGCTTAGCACCAGGGATGAGGGAGACCCAGTACTTC. Translation gives CASSLAPGMRETQYF. The chain joins TRBV7-8 to TRBJ2-5; tentative D call: TRBD1 (5 bases). Trimming took off 0 bases at V and 5 bases at J, with 13 bases between the two ends. The CDR3 extends over 15 amino acids. Looked up from germline, CDR1 is SGHVS and CDR2 is FQNEAQ.

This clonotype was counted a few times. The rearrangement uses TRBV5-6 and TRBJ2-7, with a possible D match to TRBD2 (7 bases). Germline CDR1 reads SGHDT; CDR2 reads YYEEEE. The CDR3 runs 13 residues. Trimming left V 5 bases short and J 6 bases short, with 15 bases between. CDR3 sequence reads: CASSRGARGEQYF. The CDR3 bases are TGTGCCAGCAGTCGGGGGGCGCGGGGCGAGCAGTACTTC. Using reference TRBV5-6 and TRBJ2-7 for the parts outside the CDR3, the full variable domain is DAGVTQSPTHLIKTRGQQVTLRCSPKSGHDTVSWYQQALGQGPQFIFQYYEEEERQRGNFPDRFSGHQFPNYSSELNVNALLLGDSALYLCASSRGARGEQYFGPGTRLTVT.

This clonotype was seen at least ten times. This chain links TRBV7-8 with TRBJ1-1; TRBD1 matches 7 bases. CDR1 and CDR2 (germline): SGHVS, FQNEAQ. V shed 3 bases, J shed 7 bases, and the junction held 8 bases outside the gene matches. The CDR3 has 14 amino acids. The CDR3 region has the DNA TGTGCCAGCAGCTTGCGGGGACAGCAGATTGAAGCTTTCTTT. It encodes CASSLRGQQIEAFF.

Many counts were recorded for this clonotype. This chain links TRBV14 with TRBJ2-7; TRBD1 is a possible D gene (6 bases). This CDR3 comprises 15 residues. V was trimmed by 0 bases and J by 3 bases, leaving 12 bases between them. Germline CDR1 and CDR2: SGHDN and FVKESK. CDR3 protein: CASSQEGTTIYEQYF. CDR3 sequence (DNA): TGTGCCAGCAGCCAAGAAGGGACAACTATCTACGAGCAGTACTTC.

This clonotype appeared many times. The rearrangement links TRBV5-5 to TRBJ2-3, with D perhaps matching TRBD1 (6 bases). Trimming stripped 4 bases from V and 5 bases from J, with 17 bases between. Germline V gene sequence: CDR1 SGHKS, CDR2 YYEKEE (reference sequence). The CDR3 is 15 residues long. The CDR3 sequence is CASSPRDTPKDTQYF. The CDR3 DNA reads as TGTGCCAGCAGCCCCCGGGACACCCCCAAAGATACGCAGTATTTT.

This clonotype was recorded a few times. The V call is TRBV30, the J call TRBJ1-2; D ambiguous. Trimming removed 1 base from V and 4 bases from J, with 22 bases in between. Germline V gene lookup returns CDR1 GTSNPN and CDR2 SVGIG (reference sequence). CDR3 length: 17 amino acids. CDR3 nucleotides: TGTGCCTGGAGTGGAGAATTCGACCCCGGAGGCGGCTATGGCTACACCTTC. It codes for CAWSGEFDPGGGYGYTF.

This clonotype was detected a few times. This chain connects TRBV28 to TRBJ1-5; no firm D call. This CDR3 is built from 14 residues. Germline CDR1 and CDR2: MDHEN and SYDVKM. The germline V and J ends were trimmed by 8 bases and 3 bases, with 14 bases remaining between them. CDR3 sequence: CASGLRGHNQPQHF. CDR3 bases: TGTGCCAGCGGATTGCGCGGCCACAATCAGCCCCAGCATTTT.